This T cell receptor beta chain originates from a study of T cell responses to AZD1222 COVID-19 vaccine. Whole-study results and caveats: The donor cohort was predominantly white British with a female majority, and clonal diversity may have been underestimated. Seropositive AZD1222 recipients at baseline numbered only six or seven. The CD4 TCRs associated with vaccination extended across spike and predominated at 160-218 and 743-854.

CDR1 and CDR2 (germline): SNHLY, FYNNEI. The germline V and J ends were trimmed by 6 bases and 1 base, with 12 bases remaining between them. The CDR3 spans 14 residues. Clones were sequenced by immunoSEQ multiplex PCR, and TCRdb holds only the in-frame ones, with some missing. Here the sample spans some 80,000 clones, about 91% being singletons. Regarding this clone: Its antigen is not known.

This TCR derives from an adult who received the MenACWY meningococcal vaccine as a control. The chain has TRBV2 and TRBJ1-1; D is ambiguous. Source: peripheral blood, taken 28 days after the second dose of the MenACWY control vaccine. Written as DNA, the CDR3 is TGTGCCAGCAGCCGGGAGGGCGGGAACACTGAAGCTTTCTTT. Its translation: CASSREGGNTEAFF.